Presented here are 23 T cell receptor beta chains from one specimen sequenced in a study of shared clonotypes between healthy human individuals (dated by TCRdb to the early 2020s). Libraries were built with the immunoSEQ multiplex PCR assay. Held by TCRdb, this immuneACCESS table contains in-frame sequences only and omits some clones. Under half of the omission traces to an unresolved V gene where checked; the cause of the rest is unknown. In all, the sample holds fewer than 1.8 million clones, and approximately 98.5% of those were seen once. In total, the top ten clones hold roughly 0.36% of the sample. The sequenced sample consisted of naive CD4+ T cells sorted from blood. This sample's cell subset or site label indicates: CD45RA+ positively selected. The source is a man aged 30 to 45 in good health.

This rearrangement joins TRBV2 to TRBJ2-7; the D gene is possibly TRBD2 (6 bases). The germline V gene encodes CDR1 SNHLY and CDR2 FYNNEI. This CDR3 is built from 15 residues. V lost 6 bases, J lost 7 bases, and 22 bases lay in between. The CDR3 loop reads CASRGLSRGSPEQYF. The DNA of the CDR3 is TGTGCCAGCAGGGGACTCAGTAGGGGATCCCCTGAGCAGTACTTC.

The V call is TRBV5-8, the J call TRBJ2-3; D possibly corresponds to TRBD2 (6 bases). The CDR3 covers 16 residues. Germline V lookup: CDR1 SGHTS, CDR2 YDEGEE. V lost 0 bases, J lost 5 bases, and 16 bases lay in between. CDR3 DNA sequence: TGTGCCAGCAGCTTGGGGGTAGAGGGAGGTGGAGATACGCAGTATTTT. Translating it yields CASSLGVEGGGDTQYF.

This chain links TRBV7-9 with TRBJ1-2; no reliable D call. Per the germline V gene, CDR1 is SEHNR and CDR2 is FQNEAQ (reference sequence). The V gene lost 8 bases and the J gene lost 4 bases, with 11 bases spanning the gap. The CDR3 length is 12 residues. The CDR3, as DNA: TGTGCCAGCCCCTCTTACCCCTATGGCTACACCTTC. Translated: CASPSYPYGYTF.

V is TRBV27 and J is TRBJ2-7; TRBD2 aligns across 12 bases. With V trimmed by 3 bases and J by 0 bases, 6 bases remained unmatched. Germline V lookup: CDR1 MNHEY, CDR2 SMNVEV (reference sequence). This CDR3 spans 17 amino acids. CDR3 DNA: TGTGCCAGCAGTTTCGGGCTAGCGGGGGGGAGCTCCTACGAGCAGTACTTC. This encodes CASSFGLAGGSSYEQYF.

The genes are TRBV5-1 and TRBJ2-4; TRBD2 matches 8 bases. The germline gives CDR1 SGHRS, CDR2 YFSETQ. With 0 bases clipped from V and 15 bases from J, the junction kept 11 bases outside the gene matches. The CDR3 covers 14 residues. The CDR3 spells CASSLDSREARLYF. DNA for the CDR3: TGCGCCAGCAGCTTGGATTCGCGGGAGGCGAGGCTGTACTTC.

This clone appeared once. The rearrangement uses TRBV5-5 and TRBJ2-1, with 8 nucleotides matching TRBD1. CDR1 and CDR2 from the germline V gene are SGHKS and YYEKEE (reference sequence). Trimming cost V 3 bases and J 1 base; bases outside gene matches: 3. CDR3 length equals 15 residues. CDR3 DNA sequence: TGTGCCAGCAGCTCCCGGACAGGGTCCTACAATGAGCAGTTCTTC. Residues: CASSSRTGSYNEQFF.

Comment on this clone: Other DNA sequences within the sample encode an identical CDR3. The CDR3 DNA is TGTGCCAGCAGCGGGACAGGAAACTCCTACGAGCAGTACTTC. It encodes CASSGTGNSYEQYF. This chain joins TRBV9 and TRBJ2-7; TRBD1 aligns across 7 bases. With V trimmed by 3 bases and J by 0 bases, 3 bases remained unmatched. CDR1 and CDR2 (germline): SGDLS, YYNGEE. The CDR3 is 14 residues long.

The chain uses TRBV9 and TRBJ2-1; TRBD1 might be the D (6 bases). CDR1 is SGDLS and CDR2 is YYNGEE in the germline V gene. The CDR3 covers 13 residues. The V end was cut by 4 bases, the J end by 6 bases, with 11 bases between. The CDR3 loop reads CASSMGAPNEQFF. The CDR3 nucleotides read TGTGCCAGCAGCATGGGGGCCCCCAATGAGCAGTTCTTC.

J is TRBJ2-2 and V is TRBV28; no firm D call. CDR3 length: 16 residues. Germline V gene sequence: CDR1 MDHEN, CDR2 SYDVKM. The V and J ends lost 10 bases and 6 bases respectively, with 24 bases between them. CDR3 sequence (DNA): TGTGCCACCCACGCGGACGGGTGGAAGGCCGCCGGGGAGCTGTTTTTT. Amino acid sequence: CATHADGWKAAGELFF.

J is TRBJ2-2 and V is TRBV7-9; a possible D gene is TRBD2 (6 bases). Germline V gene data show CDR1 as SEHNR and CDR2 as FQNEAQ (reference sequence). V was trimmed by 0 bases and J by 3 bases, leaving 8 bases between them. This CDR3 has 15 amino acids. The chain's CDR3 is CASSLATGDTGELFF. CDR3 DNA sequence: TGTGCCAGCAGCTTAGCGACGGGAGACACCGGGGAGCTGTTTTTT.

The chain couples TRBV5-1 to TRBJ2-3; TRBD2 is a possible D gene (7 bases). V was shortened by 4 bases and J by 0 bases, with 21 bases between the two germline ends. CDR3 length: 18 residues. Germline CDR1 SGHRS, CDR2 YFSETQ. The CDR3 reads CASSLGGRGRTSTDTQYF. As DNA, the CDR3 is TGCGCCAGCAGCCTTGGTGGGCGGGGGCGAACTAGCACAGATACGCAGTATTTT.

This chain uses TRBV7-8 with TRBJ2-1; 10 nucleotides align to TRBD2. From germline, CDR1 is SGHVS and CDR2 FQNEAQ. This CDR3 comprises 19 residues. V lost 4 bases, J lost 7 bases, and 19 bases stayed unmatched. In DNA form, the CDR3 reads TGTGCCAGCAGCTCGCCTCTAGCGGGAGTGTCTATTGAAAAGAATGAGCAGTTCTTC. Its translation: CASSSPLAGVSIEKNEQFF.

The chain recombines TRBV5-5 with TRBJ2-7; D could derive from TRBD1 or TRBD2 (5 bases each). Germline values: CDR1 SGHKS, CDR2 YYEKEE (reference sequence). Trimming pared 2 bases from V and 2 bases from J, leaving 14 bases between. The CDR3 runs to 15 residues. Here the CDR3 reads CASSFGARGTYEQYF. DNA of the CDR3: TGTGCCAGCAGCTTCGGGGCGAGGGGAACCTACGAGCAGTACTTC.

The V call is TRBV2, the J call TRBJ2-1, with 8 positions matching TRBD2. Germline CDR1 is SNHLY and CDR2 is FYNNEI. Trimming removed 5 bases from V and 0 bases from J; junction bases left unmatched: 0. The CDR3 runs to 14 residues. CDR3 in DNA: TGTGCCAGCAGTCTAGCGGGCTCCTACAATGAGCAGTTCTTC. Protein sequence: CASSLAGSYNEQFF. Based on the CDR3 plus reference TRBV2 and TRBJ2-1, the full variable domain is EPEVTQTPSHQVTQMGQEVILRCVPISNHLYFYWYRQILGQKVEFLVSFYNNEISEKSEIFDDQFSVERPDGSNFTLKIRSTKLEDSAMYFCASSLAGSYNEQFFGPGTRLTVL.

CDR3 sequence reads: CASIETSPRGATGNNNQPQHF. CDR3 in DNA: TGTGCCAGTATAGAGACGTCCCCAAGAGGAGCGACAGGAAACAACAATCAGCCCCAGCATTTT. The genes are TRBV19 and TRBJ1-5; a weak D match, TRBD1 (6 bases). The length of the CDR3 is 21 residues. Trimming cost V 7 bases and J 3 bases, with 34 bases left between them. Per germline, CDR1 LNHDA and CDR2 SQIVND (reference sequence).

The rearrangement uses TRBV6-1 and TRBJ2-4, with unresolved D. Germline V CDR1 and CDR2: MNHNS, SASEGT. This CDR3 spans 15 amino acids. Trimming shortened V by 2 bases and J by 0 bases, and 8 bases separated the two germline ends. The CDR3 DNA reads TGTGCCAGCAGTGAAAACAGATTAGCCAAAAACATTCAGTACTTC. Translation: CASSENRLAKNIQYF.

V gene TRBV5-1 combines with J gene TRBJ2-1, with D uncertain. Trimming left V 2 bases short and J 0 bases short, with 9 bases between. This CDR3 comprises 15 residues. Per germline, CDR1 SGHRS and CDR2 YFSETQ. CDR3 bases: TGCGCCAGCAGCTTCGAACAAGGCTCCTACAATGAGCAGTTCTTC. It codes for CASSFEQGSYNEQFF.

The V and J genes are TRBV5-1 and TRBJ1-1, with no clear D. Germline V gene data show CDR1 as SGHRS and CDR2 as YFSETQ. Between the trimmed V and J ends, which lost 4 bases and 9 bases, there was a span of 10 bases. The CDR3 is made up of 11 amino acids. This chain's CDR3 is CASSVSDQAFF. In DNA, the CDR3 is TGCGCCAGCAGCGTTTCGGACCAAGCTTTCTTT. The whole variable domain, filled in from reference TRBV5-1 and TRBJ1-1, reads KAGVTQTPRYLIKTRGQQVTLSCSPISGHRSVSWYQQTPGQGLQFLFEYFSETQRNKGNFPGRFSGRQFSNSRSEMNVSTLELGDSALYLCASSVSDQAFFGQGTRLTVV.

This rearrangement joins TRBV9 to TRBJ2-3, with TRBD2 identical over 12 bases. Looked up from germline, CDR1 is SGDLS and CDR2 is YYNGEE. V lost 4 bases to trimming and J lost 8 bases; unmatched junction nucleotides: 5. There are 14 residues in the CDR3. The CDR3 sequence: CASSLRLAGVTQYF. The CDR3 DNA reads as TGTGCCAGCAGCTTGAGACTAGCGGGAGTTACGCAGTATTTT.

This clone was detected only once. The chain recombines TRBV15 with TRBJ2-1; 13 bases line up with TRBD2. V was pared by 2 bases and J by 9 bases, with 7 bases of the junction left unmatched. In germline, CDR1 is LNHNV, CDR2 YYDKDF (reference sequence). The CDR3 extends over 16 amino acids. In DNA, the CDR3 is TGTGCCACCAGCAGACGGACTAGCGGGAGCTTGGTTGAGCAGTTCTTC. Protein: CATSRRTSGSLVEQFF. The full variable domain, with the rest looked up from reference TRBV15 and TRBJ2-1, is DAMVIQNPRYQVTQFGKPVTLSCSQTLNHNVMYWYQQKSSQAPKLLFHYYDKDFNNEADTPDNFQSRRPNTSFCFLDIRSPGLGDTAMYLCATSRRTSGSLVEQFFGPGTRLTVL.

This sequence joins TRBV19 and TRBJ2-7, with 13 bases that match TRBD2. This CDR3 is 15 amino acids long. J lost 2 bases, V lost 5 bases, and 3 bases had no gene match. CDR1 LNHDA and CDR2 SQIVND come from the germline V gene (reference sequence). The CDR3 DNA reads TGTGCCAGTAGTTTCGGACTAGCGGGGGCCTACGAGCAGTACTTC. Translating gives CASSFGLAGAYEQYF.

The J gene is TRBJ2-1, the V gene TRBV29-1; either TRBD1 or TRBD2 may fit D (6 bases each). The CDR3 length is 15 residues. Between the trimmed V and J ends, which lost 8 bases and 2 bases, there was a span of 19 bases. Germline assignment: CDR1 SQVTM and CDR2 ANQGSEA. CDR3 sequence (DNA): TGCAGCCATAAGGGGGAATGGGGGGCCTACAATGAGCAGTTCTTC. Translating it yields CSHKGEWGAYNEQFF.

CDR3 in amino acids: CASSLSDRGTDTQYF. Here the CDR3 DNA reads TGTGCCAGCAGCTTGTCTGACAGGGGCACAGATACGCAGTATTTT. The rearrangement joins TRBV5-4 to TRBJ2-3, with 7 bases that match TRBD1. The CDR3 totals 15 residues. With 1 base clipped from V and 1 base from J, the junction kept 3 bases outside the gene matches. Germline CDR1 and CDR2: SGHNT and YYREEE (reference sequence).